This T cell receptor (beta chain) was recovered during a study of cytomegalovirus exposure and HLA in healthy donors. About the research overall: Approximately 83 million unique TCRs from HLA-typed donors were held in an early data release. Points from the study as a whole: Equally common other TCR beta chains were less clonally expanded than HLA-associated ones, a later analysis found. Most TCRs appeared rarely, but some public TCRs recurred in many donors.

Points on this clone: Its antigen is not identified.

Trimming took 5 bases from V and 15 from J; bases not matched to a gene: 10. Germline V gene sequence: CDR1 MNHEY, CDR2 SMNVEV (reference sequence). The CDR3 is 12 amino acids. With 60 Vbeta and 13 Jbeta primers, the PCR was carried out. Method: immunoSEQ multiplex PCR; TCRdb's copy keeps in-frame clones and lacks some. The sample has over 80,000 clones, approximately 80% seen once. The source material was PBMCs. The chain carries TRBV27 and TRBJ2-1, with TRBD2 identical over 7 bases. This TCR was recovered from a man aged 25 to 40 in good health and CMV-seropositive. In DNA, the CDR3 is TGTGCCAGCAGTAACCGACGGGAGGTTGCGTTCTTC. As protein: CASSNRREVAFF.